This note documents a single T cell receptor beta chain sequence. TCRdb independently ran MiXCR on the RACE reads; one entry per CDR3 protein. The data hold about 190,000 distinct CDR3 sequences, with about 25% observed a single time. The record originates from a study of human T cells and chemical hapten exposure. The length of the CDR3 is 15 residues. J gave up 1 base and V 6 bases, and 7 bases lay outside the gene matches. CDR1 and CDR2 from the germline V gene are MNHNY and SVGAGI (reference sequence). Time point in this sample: patch test 3, about 24 weeks after DPC sensitization. Treatment of the sample: therapeutic diphenylcyclopropenone sensitization with weekly scalp DPC.

This TCR was recovered from a middle-aged woman with alopecia areata. Some clones in this sample may be carry-over from other donors' samples. The specimen comprised whole blood, sampled in connection with sensitization to the hapten diphenylcyclopropenone (DPC). The chain couples TRBV6-6 to TRBJ2-7; 9 nucleotides align to TRBD1. Written as DNA, the CDR3 is TGTGCCAGCAGACAACCGGGACAGGGTTCCTACGAGCAGTACTTC. This codes for CASRQPGQGSYEQYF.